This T cell receptor (beta chain) was captured in a study of control samples from healthy donors and cancer patients. CDR3 length: 14 residues. The J segment lost 8 bases and the V segment lost 4 bases, leaving 6 bases of the junction unmatched. Germline CDR1 reads MGHRA; CDR2 reads YSYEKL. Sequencing used immunoSEQ multiplex PCR; TCRdb keeps in-frame clones, though not all of them. The sample holds fewer than 95,000 clones, 85% seen once. This sequence joins TRBV4-1 and TRBJ1-4, with 8 positions matching TRBD1. Sequenced input: blood. The sequence was obtained from a woman aged 40 to 49 in good health. The CDR3 reads CASSPGQGGEKLFF. DNA of the CDR3: TGCGCCAGCAGCCCCGGACAGGGAGGCGAAAAACTGTTTTTT.